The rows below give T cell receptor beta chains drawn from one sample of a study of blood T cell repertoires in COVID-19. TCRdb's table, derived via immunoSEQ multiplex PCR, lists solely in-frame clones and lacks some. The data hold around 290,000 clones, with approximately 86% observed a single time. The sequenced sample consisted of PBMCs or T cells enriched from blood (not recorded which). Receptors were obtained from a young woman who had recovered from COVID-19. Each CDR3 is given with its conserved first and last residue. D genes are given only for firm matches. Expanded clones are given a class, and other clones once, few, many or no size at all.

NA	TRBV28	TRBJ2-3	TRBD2	CASRLTSSYTDTQYF	TGTGCCAGCAGACTGACTAGCAGCTACACAGATACGCAGTATTTT
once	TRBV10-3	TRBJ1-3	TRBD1	CAISESGQVGNTIYF	TGTGCCATCAGTGAGTCGGGACAGGTTGGAAACACCATATATTTT
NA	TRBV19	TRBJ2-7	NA	CASSYGAAGSYEQYF	TGTGCCAGTAGTTATGGTGCGGCGGGATCCTACGAGCAGTACTTC
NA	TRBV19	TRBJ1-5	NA	CASIGPGQPDSNQPQHF	TGTGCCAGTATCGGTCCTGGGCAGCCAGATAGCAATCAGCCCCAGCATTTT
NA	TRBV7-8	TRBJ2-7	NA	CASSLAVASNGEQYF	TGTGCCAGCAGCTTAGCGGTGGCTAGTAATGGTGAGCAGTACTTC
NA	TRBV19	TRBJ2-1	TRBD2	CASSIDSEREPFIDEQFF	TGTGCCAGTAGTATAGATTCAGAGCGGGAACCCTTTATCGATGAGCAGTTCTTC
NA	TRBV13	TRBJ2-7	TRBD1	CASSLVGQGIYEQYF	TGTGCCAGCAGCTTAGTGGGACAGGGGATCTACGAGCAGTACTTC
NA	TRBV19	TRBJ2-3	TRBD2	CASSMLAGGPSTDTQYF	TGTGCCAGTAGTATGCTAGCGGGGGGTCCTTCCACAGATACGCAGTATTTT
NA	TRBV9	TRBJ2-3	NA	CASSVSLPRQSTDTQYF	TGTGCCAGCAGCGTATCCCTCCCGAGACAGAGTACAGATACGCAGTATTTT
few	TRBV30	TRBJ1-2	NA	CAWTRGPYGYTF	TGTGCCTGGACCCGAGGGCCCTATGGCTACACCTTC
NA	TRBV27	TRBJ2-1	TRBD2	CASSFHPREGRYNEQFF	TGTGCCAGCAGTTTCCACCCCAGGGAGGGAAGGTACAATGAGCAGTTCTTC
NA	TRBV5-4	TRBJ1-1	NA	CASSSRQDTEAFF	TGTGCCAGCAGCTCCAGACAGGACACTGAAGCTTTCTTT
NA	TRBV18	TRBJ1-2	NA	CASSPGGGYTF	TGTGCCAGCTCACCGGGAGGAGGCTACACCTTC
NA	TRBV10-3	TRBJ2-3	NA	CAISEEYSGSTDTQYF	TGTGCCATCAGTGAGGAATATTCCGGGAGCACAGATACGCAGTATTTT
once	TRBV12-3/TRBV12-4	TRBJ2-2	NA	CASSSMNTGELFF	TGTGCCAGCAGTTCCATGAACACCGGGGAGCTGTTTTTT
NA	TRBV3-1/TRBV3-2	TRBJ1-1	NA	CASSPIGVTNTEAFF	TGTGCCAGCAGCCCCATAGGGGTTACGAACACTGAAGCTTTCTTT
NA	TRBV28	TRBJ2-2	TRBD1	CASSLTTGVSGELFF	TGTGCCAGCAGTTTAACAACAGGGGTATCCGGGGAGCTGTTTTTT
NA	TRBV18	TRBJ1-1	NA	CASSPQGSVTEAFF	TGTGCCAGCTCACCGCAGGGTAGTGTAACTGAAGCTTTCTTT
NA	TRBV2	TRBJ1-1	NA	CASSDRVPSTEAFF	TGTGCCAGCTCTGACCGGGTCCCATCCACTGAAGCTTTCTTT
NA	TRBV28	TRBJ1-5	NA	CASVTGFSNQPQHF	TGTGCCAGCGTAACGGGTTTTTCAAATCAGCCCCAGCATTTT
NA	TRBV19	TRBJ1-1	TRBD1	CASMARGQRVDTEAFF	TGTGCCAGTATGGCTCGGGGACAGAGGGTTGACACTGAAGCTTTCTTT
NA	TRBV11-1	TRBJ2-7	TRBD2	CASSLQAGGYEQYF	TGTGCCAGCAGCTTACAAGCGGGGGGCTACGAGCAGTACTTC
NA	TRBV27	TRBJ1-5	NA	CASSLWFSQPQHF	TGTGCCAGCAGTTTATGGTTCAGTCAGCCCCAGCATTTT
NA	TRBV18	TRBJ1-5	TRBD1	CASSQGTGFGDQPQHF	TGTGCCAGCTCACAGGGGACAGGCTTTGGTGACCAGCCCCAGCATTTT
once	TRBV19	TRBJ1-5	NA	CASSIGGVGGNQPQHF	TGTGCCAGTAGTATCGGGGGAGTCGGTGGCAATCAGCCCCAGCATTTT
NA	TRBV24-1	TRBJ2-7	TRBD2	CATGGDLGEQYF	TGTGCCACCGGGGGGGACTTGGGCGAGCAGTACTTC
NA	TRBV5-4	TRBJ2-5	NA	CASSPRYEETQYF	TGTGCCAGCAGCCCCCGGTATGAAGAGACCCAGTACTTC